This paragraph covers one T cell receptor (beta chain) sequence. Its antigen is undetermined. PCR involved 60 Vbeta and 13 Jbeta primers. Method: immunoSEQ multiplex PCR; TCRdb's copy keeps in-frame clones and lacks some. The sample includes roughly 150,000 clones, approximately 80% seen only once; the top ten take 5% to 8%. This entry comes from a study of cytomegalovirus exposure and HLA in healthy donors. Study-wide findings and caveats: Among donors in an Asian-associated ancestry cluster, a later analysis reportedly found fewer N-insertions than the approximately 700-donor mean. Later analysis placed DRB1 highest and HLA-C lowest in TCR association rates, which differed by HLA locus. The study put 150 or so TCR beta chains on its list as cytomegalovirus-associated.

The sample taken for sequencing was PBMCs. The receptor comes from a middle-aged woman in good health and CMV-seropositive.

The CDR3 is CASSFVASGSLEQYF. CDR3 nucleotides: TGTGCCAGCAGTTTTGTAGCTAGCGGGAGTCTCGAGCAGTACTTC. The chain employs TRBV27 and TRBJ2-7; 10 bases line up with TRBD2. The CDR3 is 15 amino acids. The junction had 8 bases not matched to a gene; V was cut back by 3 bases and J by 6 bases. The germline CDR1 and CDR2 sequences are MNHEY and SMNVEV (reference sequence).